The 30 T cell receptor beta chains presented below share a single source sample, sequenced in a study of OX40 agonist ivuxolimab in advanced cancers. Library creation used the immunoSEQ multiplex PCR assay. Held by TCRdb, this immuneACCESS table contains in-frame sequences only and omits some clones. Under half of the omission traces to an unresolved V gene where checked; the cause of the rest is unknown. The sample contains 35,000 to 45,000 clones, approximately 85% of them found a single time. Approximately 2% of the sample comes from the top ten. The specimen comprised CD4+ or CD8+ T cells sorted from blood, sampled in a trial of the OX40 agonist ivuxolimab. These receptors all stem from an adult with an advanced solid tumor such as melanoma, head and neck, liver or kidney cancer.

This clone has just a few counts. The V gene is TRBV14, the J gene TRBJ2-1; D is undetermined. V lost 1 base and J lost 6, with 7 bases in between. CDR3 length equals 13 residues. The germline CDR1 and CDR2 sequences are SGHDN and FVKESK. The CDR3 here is CASSQARGNEQFF. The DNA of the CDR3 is TGTGCCAGCAGCCAAGCCAGAGGCAATGAGCAGTTCTTC.

The chain's CDR3 is CASSSGRNTDTQYF. The CDR3 region has the DNA TGCGCCAGCAGCTCGGGACGAAATACAGATACGCAGTATTTT. The chain uses TRBV5-1 and TRBJ2-3; tentatively, D is TRBD1 or TRBD2 (5 bases each). Germline V gene lookup returns CDR1 SGHRS and CDR2 YFSETQ. Between the trimmed V and J ends, which lost 3 bases and 3 bases, there was a span of 11 bases. The CDR3 runs to 14 residues. The full variable domain, completed using reference TRBV5-1 and TRBJ2-3, is KAGVTQTPRYLIKTRGQQVTLSCSPISGHRSVSWYQQTPGQGLQFLFEYFSETQRNKGNFPGRFSGRQFSNSRSEMNVSTLELGDSALYLCASSSGRNTDTQYFGPGTRLTVL.

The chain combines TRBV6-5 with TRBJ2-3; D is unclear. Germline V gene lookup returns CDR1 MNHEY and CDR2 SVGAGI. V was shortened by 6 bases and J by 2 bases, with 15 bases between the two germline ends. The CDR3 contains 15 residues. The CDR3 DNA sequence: TGTGCCAGCAGAACCCTTATGGGAATCACAGATACGCAGTATTTT. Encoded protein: CASRTLMGITDTQYF.

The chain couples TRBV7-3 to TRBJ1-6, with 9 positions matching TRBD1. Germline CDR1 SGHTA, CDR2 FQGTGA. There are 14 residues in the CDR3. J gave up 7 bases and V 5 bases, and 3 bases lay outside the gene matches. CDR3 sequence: CASSTGQGNSPLHF. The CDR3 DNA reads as TGTGCCAGCAGCACGGGACAGGGAAATTCACCCCTCCACTTT.

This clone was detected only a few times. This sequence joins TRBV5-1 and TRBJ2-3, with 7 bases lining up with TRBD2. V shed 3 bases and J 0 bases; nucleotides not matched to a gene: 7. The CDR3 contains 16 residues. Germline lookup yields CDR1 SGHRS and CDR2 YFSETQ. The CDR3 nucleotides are TGCGCCAGCAGCTACCTAGCGGAAATAAGCACAGATACGCAGTATTTT. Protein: CASSYLAEISTDTQYF.

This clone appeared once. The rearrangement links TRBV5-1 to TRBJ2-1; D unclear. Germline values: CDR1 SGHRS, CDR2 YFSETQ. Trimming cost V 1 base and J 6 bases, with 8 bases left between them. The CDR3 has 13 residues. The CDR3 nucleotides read TGCGCCAGCAGCTTGTTTATTGGCAATGAGCAGTTCTTC. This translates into CASSLFIGNEQFF.

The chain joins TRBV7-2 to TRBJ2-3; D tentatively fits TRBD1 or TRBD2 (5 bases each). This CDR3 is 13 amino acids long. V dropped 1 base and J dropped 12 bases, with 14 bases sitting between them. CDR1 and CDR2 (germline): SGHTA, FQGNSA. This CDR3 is CASSLVGPGLQYF. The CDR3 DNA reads TGTGCCAGCAGCTTAGTAGGCCCGGGGCTTCAGTATTTT.

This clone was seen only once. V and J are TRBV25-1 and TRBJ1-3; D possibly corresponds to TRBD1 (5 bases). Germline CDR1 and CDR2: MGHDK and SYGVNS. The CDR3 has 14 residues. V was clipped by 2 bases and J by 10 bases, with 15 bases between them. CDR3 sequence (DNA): TGTGCCAGCAGTGAAATGGGGACCCAGGGTACCATATATTTT. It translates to CASSEMGTQGTIYF. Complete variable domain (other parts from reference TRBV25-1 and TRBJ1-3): EADIYQTPRYLVIGTGKKITLECSQTMGHDKMYWYQQDPGMELHLIHYSYGVNSTEKGDLSSESTVSRIRTEHFPLTLESARPSHTSQYLCASSEMGTQGTIYFGEGSWLTVV.

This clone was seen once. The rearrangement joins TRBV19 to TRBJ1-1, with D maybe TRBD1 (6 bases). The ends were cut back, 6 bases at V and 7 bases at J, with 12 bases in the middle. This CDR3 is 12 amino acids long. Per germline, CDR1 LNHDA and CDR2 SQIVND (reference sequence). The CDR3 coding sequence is TGTGCCAGTAGCTCTACAGGGATTGAAGCTTTCTTT. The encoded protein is CASSSTGIEAFF.

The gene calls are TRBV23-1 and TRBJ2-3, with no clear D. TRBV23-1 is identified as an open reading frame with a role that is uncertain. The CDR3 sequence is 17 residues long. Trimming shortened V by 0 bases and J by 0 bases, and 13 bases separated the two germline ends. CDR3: CASSQSPSSPSTDTQYF. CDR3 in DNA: TGCGCCAGCAGTCAATCCCCGTCCAGCCCTAGCACAGATACGCAGTATTTT.

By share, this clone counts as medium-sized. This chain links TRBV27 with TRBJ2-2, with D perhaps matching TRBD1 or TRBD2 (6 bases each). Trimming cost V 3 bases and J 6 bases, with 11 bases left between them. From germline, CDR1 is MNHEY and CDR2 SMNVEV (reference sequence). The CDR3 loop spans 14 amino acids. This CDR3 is CASSFLRGAGELFF. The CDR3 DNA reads TGTGCCAGCAGTTTCCTAAGGGGGGCCGGGGAGCTGTTTTTT.

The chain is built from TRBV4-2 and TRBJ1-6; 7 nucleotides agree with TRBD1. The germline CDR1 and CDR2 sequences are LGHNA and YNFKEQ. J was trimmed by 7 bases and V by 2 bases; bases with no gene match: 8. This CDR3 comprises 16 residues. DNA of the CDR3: TGTGCCAGCAGCCAAAATCCCGGGACAGAAAATTCACCCCTCCACTTT. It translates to CASSQNPGTENSPLHF.

The CDR3 bases are TGTGCCAGCAGCTTGATTCCTCGGGGCGGGGAGCTGTTTTTT. It codes for CASSLIPRGGELFF. The rearrangement uses TRBV7-9 and TRBJ2-2; the D gene is possibly TRBD2 (5 bases). Germline values: CDR1 SEHNR, CDR2 FQNEAQ (reference sequence). The CDR3 runs 14 residues. Trimming shortened V by 3 bases and J by 7 bases, and 12 bases separated the two germline ends. Looking up the rest from reference TRBV7-9 and TRBJ2-2 gives the full variable domain: DTGVSQNPRHKITKRGQNVTFRCDPISEHNRLYWYRQTLGQGPEFLTYFQNEAQLEKSRLLSDRFSAERPKGSFSTLEIQRTEQGDSAMYLCASSLIPRGGELFFGEGSRLTVL.

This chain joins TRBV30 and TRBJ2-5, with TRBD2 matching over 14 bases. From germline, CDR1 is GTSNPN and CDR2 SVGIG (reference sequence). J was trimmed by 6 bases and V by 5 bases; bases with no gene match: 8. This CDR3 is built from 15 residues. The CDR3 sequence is CAWGLTSGGAKTQYF. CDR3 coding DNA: TGTGCCTGGGGTCTGACTAGCGGGGGGGCGAAGACCCAGTACTTC.

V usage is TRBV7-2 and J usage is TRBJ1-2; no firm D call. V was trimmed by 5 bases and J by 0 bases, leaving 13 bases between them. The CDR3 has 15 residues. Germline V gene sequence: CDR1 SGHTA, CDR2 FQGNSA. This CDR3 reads CASSPGPTANYGYTF. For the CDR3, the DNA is TGTGCCAGCAGCCCCGGGCCGACGGCTAACTATGGCTACACCTTC.

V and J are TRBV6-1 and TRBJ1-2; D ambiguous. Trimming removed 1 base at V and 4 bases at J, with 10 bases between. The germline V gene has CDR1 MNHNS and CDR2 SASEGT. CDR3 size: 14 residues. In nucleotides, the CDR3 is TGTGCCAGCAGTGAAGGCGGGCAGTTCTATGGCTACACCTTC. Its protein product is CASSEGGQFYGYTF.

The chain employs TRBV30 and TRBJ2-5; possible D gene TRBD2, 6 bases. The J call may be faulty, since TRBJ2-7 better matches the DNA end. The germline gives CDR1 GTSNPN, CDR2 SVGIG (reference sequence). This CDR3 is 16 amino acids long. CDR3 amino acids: CAWSPRGGSYSYEQYF. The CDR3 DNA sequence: TGTGCCTGGAGCCCCCGAGGAGGGTCATACTCCTACGAGCAGTACTTC.

The CDR3 coding sequence is TGTGCCAGCAGCGACAGGGGTCCCAACGAGCAGTACTTC. Protein: CASSDRGPNEQYF. V is TRBV7-9 and J is TRBJ2-7; 8 nucleotides match TRBD1. The CDR3 consists of 13 residues. CDR1 is SEHNR, CDR2 FQNEAQ, per germline (reference sequence). With V trimmed by 5 bases and J by 5 bases, 5 bases remained unmatched.

CDR3 amino acids: CASSLVASGDTGELFF. As DNA, the CDR3 is TGCGCCAGCAGCTTGGTGGCTAGCGGGGACACCGGGGAGCTGTTTTTT. The chain couples TRBV5-1 to TRBJ2-2, with TRBD2 matching 9 bases. The ends lost 0 bases at V and 3 bases at J; junction bases unmatched: 3. This CDR3 region has 16 residues. Germline CDR1 is SGHRS and CDR2 is YFSETQ.

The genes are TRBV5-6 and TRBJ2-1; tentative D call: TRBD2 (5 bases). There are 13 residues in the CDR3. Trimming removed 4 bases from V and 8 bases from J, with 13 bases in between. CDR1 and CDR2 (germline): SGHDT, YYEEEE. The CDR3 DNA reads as TGTGCCAGCAGCCTTGGGAGTTCGGATGAGCAGTTCTTC. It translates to CASSLGSSDEQFF.

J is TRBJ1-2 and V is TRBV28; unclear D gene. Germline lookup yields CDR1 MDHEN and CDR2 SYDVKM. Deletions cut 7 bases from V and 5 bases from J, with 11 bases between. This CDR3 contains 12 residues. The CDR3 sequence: CASNLIGYGYTF. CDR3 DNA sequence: TGTGCCAGCAACCTTATAGGGTATGGCTACACCTTC.

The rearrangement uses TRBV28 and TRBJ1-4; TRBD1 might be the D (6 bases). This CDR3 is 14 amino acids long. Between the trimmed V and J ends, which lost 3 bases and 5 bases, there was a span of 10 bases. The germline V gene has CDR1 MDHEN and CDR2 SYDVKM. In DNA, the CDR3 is TGTGCCAGCAGTTTTGGGGGGCAGAATGAAAAACTGTTTTTT. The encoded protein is CASSFGGQNEKLFF.

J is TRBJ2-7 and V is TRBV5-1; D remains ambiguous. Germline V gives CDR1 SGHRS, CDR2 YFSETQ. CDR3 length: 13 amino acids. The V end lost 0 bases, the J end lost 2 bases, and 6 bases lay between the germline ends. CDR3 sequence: CASSLDTPYEQYF. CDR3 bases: TGCGCCAGCAGCTTGGACACGCCCTACGAGCAGTACTTC.

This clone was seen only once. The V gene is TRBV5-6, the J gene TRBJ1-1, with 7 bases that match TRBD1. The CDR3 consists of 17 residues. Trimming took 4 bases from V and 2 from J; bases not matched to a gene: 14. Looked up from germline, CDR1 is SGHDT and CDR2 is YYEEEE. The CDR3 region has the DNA TGTGCCAGCAGCAGAAGAACAGGGGCTGATCTTAACACTGAAGCTTTCTTT. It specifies CASSRRTGADLNTEAFF.

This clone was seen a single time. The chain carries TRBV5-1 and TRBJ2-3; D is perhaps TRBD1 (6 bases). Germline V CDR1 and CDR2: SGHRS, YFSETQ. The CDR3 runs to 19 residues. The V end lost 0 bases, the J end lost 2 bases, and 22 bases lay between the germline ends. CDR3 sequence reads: CASSLGGPPGSLPTDTQYF. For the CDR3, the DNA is TGCGCCAGCAGCTTGGGGGGGCCCCCGGGCAGCCTCCCCACAGATACGCAGTATTTT.

In DNA, the CDR3 is TGTGCCTGGACCCCGTTGACTAGCGGGGCAGGGGATACGCAGTATTTT. It translates to CAWTPLTSGAGDTQYF. V is TRBV30 and J is TRBJ2-3, with 11 bases aligning to TRBD2. V dropped 4 bases and J dropped 6; count of bases not matched to a gene: 12. The length of the CDR3 is 16 residues. In germline, CDR1 is GTSNPN, CDR2 SVGIG (reference sequence).

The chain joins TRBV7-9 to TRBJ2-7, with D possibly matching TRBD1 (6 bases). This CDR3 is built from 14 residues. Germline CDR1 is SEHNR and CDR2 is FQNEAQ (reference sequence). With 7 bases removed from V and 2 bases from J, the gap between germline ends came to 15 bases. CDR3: CASTSPDSAYEQYF. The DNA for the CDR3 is TGTGCCAGCACCTCCCCGGACAGCGCCTACGAGCAGTACTTC. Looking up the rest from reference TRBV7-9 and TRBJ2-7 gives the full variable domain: DTGVSQNPRHKITKRGQNVTFRCDPISEHNRLYWYRQTLGQGPEFLTYFQNEAQLEKSRLLSDRFSAERPKGSFSTLEIQRTEQGDSAMYLCASTSPDSAYEQYFGPGTRLTVT.

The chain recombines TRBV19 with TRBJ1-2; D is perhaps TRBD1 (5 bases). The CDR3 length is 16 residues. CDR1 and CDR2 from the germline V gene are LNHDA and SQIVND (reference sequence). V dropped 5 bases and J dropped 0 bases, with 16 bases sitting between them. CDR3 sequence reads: CASSDGRQGANYGYTF. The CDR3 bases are TGTGCCAGTAGTGATGGCCGGCAGGGAGCTAACTATGGCTACACCTTC.

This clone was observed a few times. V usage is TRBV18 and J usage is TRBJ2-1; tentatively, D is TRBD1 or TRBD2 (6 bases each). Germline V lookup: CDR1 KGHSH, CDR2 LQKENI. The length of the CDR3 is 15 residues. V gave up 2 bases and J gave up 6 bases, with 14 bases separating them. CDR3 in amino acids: CASSPSRGPSNEQFF. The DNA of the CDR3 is TGTGCCAGCTCACCATCCCGGGGGCCGAGCAATGAGCAGTTCTTC.

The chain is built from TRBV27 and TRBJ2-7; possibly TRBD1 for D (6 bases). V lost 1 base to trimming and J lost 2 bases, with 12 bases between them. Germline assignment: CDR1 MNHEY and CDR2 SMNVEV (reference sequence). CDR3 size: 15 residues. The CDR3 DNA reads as TGTGCCAGCAGTTTATGGGGGCAGGGCGCCTACGAGCAGTACTTC. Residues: CASSLWGQGAYEQYF.